This T cell receptor beta chain is from a study of metastatic and nonmetastatic thyroid tumors. Looking at the study overall: The authors compared repertoires across blood and tumor or nodule tissue from malignant and benign thyroid patients. Study conclusions and caveats: For both blood and tumor, malignant thyroid tumors reportedly showed significantly higher TCR beta diversity than benign nodules did.

Prior to thyroid surgery, none of the patients had received any treatment. This clone occurred many times. Its antigen is as yet unknown. Within the sample, other DNA sequences also encode this same CDR3. In the original workflow: The study took CDR3 differences across clinicopathological groups and made a distant-metastasis classifier for papillary thyroid cancer from them. TCRdb re-called clones from the PCR reads using MiXCR. TCRdb, not the original authors, processed these V and J calls. The repertoire holds more than 70,000 clones, with 8.6% as singletons. The germline CDR1 and CDR2 sequences are SGHVS and FNYEAQ. The CDR3 loop spans 15 amino acids. V dropped 2 bases and J dropped 1 base, with 6 bases sitting between them.

The sequenced material came from blood. The genes are TRBV7-6 and TRBJ1-6; D gene ambiguous. This sequence was found in a female donor with papillary thyroid cancer or a benign thyroid nodule (not recorded which). Some clones in this sample may be carry-over from other donors' samples. The CDR3 loop is CASSLTSSYNSPLHF. The DNA of the CDR3 is TGTGCCAGCAGCTTAACGAGTTCCTATAATTCACCCCTCCACTTT.